The subject of this entry is one T cell receptor (beta chain). This specimen belongs to a study of blood T cell repertoires in COVID-19. Study summary: Whether acute or convalescent, the COVID-19 samples came from the United States, Italy and Spain. The cDNA or gDNA used as material had been derived from T cells, B-cell-depleted T cells, or PBMCs.

Profiling relied on immunoSEQ multiplex PCR, and the TCRdb table lists in-frame clones only, not all of them. Found here are about 260,000 clones, roughly 88% of them singletons; the top ten hold about 2.1%. CDR3 size: 16 residues. Germline V gene data show CDR1 as SGHTA and CDR2 as FQGTGA. V shed 5 bases, J shed 5 bases, and the junction held 9 bases outside the gene matches. Assignment of participants to cohorts was predicated upon participant-reported clinical history. Among Cohort 3 donors, those recovered had two negative PCRs, clearance, or symptom resolution. This receptor was taken from a woman in her forties or fifties who had recovered from COVID-19. V gene TRBV7-3 combines with J gene TRBJ2-5, with 12 bases lining up with TRBD2. Specimen: PBMCs or T cells enriched from blood (not recorded which). Written as DNA, the CDR3 is TGTGCCAGCAGCAAGACTAGCGGGGGTCGTTCGGAGACCCAGTACTTC. Translation: CASSKTSGGRSETQYF.